The present T cell receptor (beta chain) was sequenced within a study of technical replicates of blood from a handful of donors. This CDR3 region has 18 residues. V was cut by 0 bases and J by 7 bases, with 22 bases left in between. Germline CDR1 MGHRA, CDR2 YSYEKL. Clones were sequenced by immunoSEQ multiplex PCR, and TCRdb holds only the in-frame ones, with some missing. The data contain 60,000 to 90,000 clones, around 97% of them singletons. The TCR was taken from a human donor in good health. V and J are TRBV4-1 and TRBJ2-1; D is possibly TRBD2 (5 bases). Sequenced material: T cells isolated from PBMCs. The CDR3 reads CASSQDPLEVLDLNEQFF. CDR3 coding DNA: TGCGCCAGCAGCCAAGACCCCCTAGAAGTACTAGATCTTAATGAGCAGTTCTTC.